This is a list of T cell receptor beta chains from one sample in a study of regulatory T cells in long-lasting Graves disease. TCRdb processed the multiplex PCR reads anew with MiXCR; each CDR3 protein has one entry. The sample lists roughly 470,000 distinct CDR3 sequences, more than 20% occurring once. The material sequenced was peripheral blood mononuclear cells (PBMCs), taken when the disease was refractory, from a patient treated with antithyroid drugs. The receptors stem from a female donor with Graves disease. The CDR3 runs from the conserved cysteine through the conserved F or W. D genes are given only for firm matches. Where a row states a size, it is once, few, many or the class of an expanded clone; other rows omit it.

v_gene: TRBV2
abundance: many
j_gene: TRBJ2-7
d_gene: TRBD2
CDR3nt: TGTGCCAGCATGGGCGGGAGGGCTTACGAGCAGTACTTC
CDR3aa: CASMGGRAYEQYF

v_gene: TRBV4-1
abundance: many
j_gene: TRBJ1-5
d_gene: .
CDR3nt: TGCGCCAGCAGCCAAGAATATAGCAATCAGCCCCAGCATTTT
CDR3aa: CASSQEYSNQPQHF

v_gene: TRBV15
abundance: many
j_gene: TRBJ1-1
d_gene: .
CDR3nt: TGTGCCACCAGCAGGCATGGACAGATAAACACTGAAGCTTTCTTT
CDR3aa: CATSRHGQINTEAFF

v_gene: TRBV28
abundance: many
j_gene: TRBJ1-1
d_gene: .
CDR3nt: TGTGCCAGCAGTTTACCCTATGGAGGCACCACTGAAGCTTTCTTT
CDR3aa: CASSLPYGGTTEAFF

v_gene: TRBV7-9
abundance: many
j_gene: TRBJ2-7
d_gene: TRBD1
CDR3nt: TGTGCCAGCAGCTTATCGAGGGACAGGGGGCGCGGGTACGAGCAGTACTTC
CDR3aa: CASSLSRDRGRGYEQYF

v_gene: TRBV20-1
abundance: .
j_gene: TRBJ2-7
d_gene: .
CDR3nt: TGCAGTGTTTCGCGACTGGGTAACTACGAGCAGTACTTC
CDR3aa: CSVSRLGNYEQYF

v_gene: TRBV7-3
abundance: many
j_gene: TRBJ2-7
d_gene: .
CDR3nt: TGTGCCAGCAGCAACACCGGGACTCGCTCCTACGAGCAGTACTTC
CDR3aa: CASSNTGTRSYEQYF

v_gene: TRBV6-1
abundance: few
j_gene: TRBJ2-7
d_gene: .
CDR3nt: TGTGCCAGCAGTCTTAGGGACCACTCCTACGAGCAGTACTTC
CDR3aa: CASSLRDHSYEQYF

v_gene: TRBV28
abundance: few
j_gene: TRBJ1-6
d_gene: .
CDR3nt: TGTGCCAGCACCCCCACGGCCAGGAGCTCCTATAATTCACCCCTCCACTTT
CDR3aa: CASTPTARSSYNSPLHF

v_gene: TRBV3-1
abundance: few
j_gene: TRBJ1-2
d_gene: .
CDR3nt: TGTGCCAGCAGCCAAGATGGAGGGGGGGCAGCTAACTATGGCTACACCTTC
CDR3aa: CASSQDGGGAANYGYTF

v_gene: TRBV19
abundance: few
j_gene: TRBJ2-2
d_gene: .
CDR3nt: TGTGCCAGTACTAAGAACACCGGGGAGCTGTTTTTT
CDR3aa: CASTKNTGELFF

v_gene: TRBV29-1
abundance: few
j_gene: TRBJ1-2
d_gene: .
CDR3nt: TGCAGCGTTGAAGGACAGAACTATGGCTACACCTTC
CDR3aa: CSVEGQNYGYTF

v_gene: TRBV27
abundance: .
j_gene: TRBJ1-5
d_gene: .
CDR3nt: TGTGCCAGCAGTCCGATAGCCGGGGCCCAGCATTTT
CDR3aa: CASSPIAGAQHF

v_gene: TRBV3-1
abundance: .
j_gene: TRBJ1-3
d_gene: .
CDR3nt: TGTGCCAGCAGCCAAGGGACAGGAAACACCATATATTTT
CDR3aa: CASSQGTGNTIYF

v_gene: TRBV18
abundance: .
j_gene: TRBJ2-2
d_gene: .
CDR3nt: TGTGCCAGCTCACCACGAGGACCGCCGGCCGGGGAGCTGTTTTTT
CDR3aa: CASSPRGPPAGELFF

v_gene: TRBV24-1
abundance: .
j_gene: TRBJ2-7
d_gene: .
CDR3nt: TGTGCCACCAGAATTTCCGGGACACACTACGAGCAGTACTTC
CDR3aa: CATRISGTHYEQYF

v_gene: TRBV13
abundance: few
j_gene: TRBJ2-2
d_gene: TRBD2
CDR3nt: TGTGCCAGCAGCTTATCCAAAAGCGGGGAAGCGATTGGCACCGGGGAGCTGTTTTTT
CDR3aa: CASSLSKSGEAIGTGELFF

v_gene: TRBV6-1
abundance: few
j_gene: TRBJ2-5
d_gene: TRBD1
CDR3nt: TGTGCCAGCAGATCACCGGGACAGGGGATGGAGACCCAGTACTTC
CDR3aa: CASRSPGQGMETQYF

v_gene: TRBV27
abundance: many
j_gene: TRBJ1-2
d_gene: .
CDR3nt: TGTGCCAGCCATGCATCCGCGGGGGTTGGCTACACCTTC
CDR3aa: CASHASAGVGYTF

v_gene: TRBV28
abundance: many
j_gene: TRBJ2-7
d_gene: .
CDR3nt: TGTGCCAGCAGCTTCGGAGGTAGCTCCTACGAGCAGTACTTC
CDR3aa: CASSFGGSSYEQYF

v_gene: TRBV19
abundance: few
j_gene: TRBJ1-5
d_gene: .
CDR3nt: TGTGCCAGTAGTGCGTCCGGGACGCTTAGCAATCAGCCCCAGCATTTT
CDR3aa: CASSASGTLSNQPQHF

v_gene: TRBV27
abundance: .
j_gene: TRBJ2-7
d_gene: .
CDR3nt: TGTGCCAGCAGTTTAAAGGGACAACGCATCTACGAGCAGTACTTC
CDR3aa: CASSLKGQRIYEQYF

v_gene: TRBV5-1
abundance: .
j_gene: TRBJ1-2
d_gene: TRBD1
CDR3nt: TGCGCCAGCAGCTATACAGGGGCGGGCGGCTACACCTTC
CDR3aa: CASSYTGAGGYTF

v_gene: TRBV10-3
abundance: few
j_gene: TRBJ2-7
d_gene: .
CDR3nt: TGTGCCATCAGTGAGTCTTGGGGGAGTACCTACGAGCAGTACTTC
CDR3aa: CAISESWGSTYEQYF

v_gene: TRBV11-1
abundance: few
j_gene: TRBJ2-5
d_gene: TRBD2
CDR3nt: TGTGCCAGCAGCACGACTAGCCCTGGGGAGACCCAGTACTTC
CDR3aa: CASSTTSPGETQYF

v_gene: TRBV18
abundance: many
j_gene: TRBJ2-5
d_gene: .
CDR3nt: TGTGCCAGCTCAGCCGACAGACGAGAGACCCAGTACTTC
CDR3aa: CASSADRRETQYF

v_gene: TRBV7-9
abundance: many
j_gene: TRBJ2-5
d_gene: .
CDR3nt: TGTGCCAGCAGCTTAGGGGGCAGACAAGAGACCCAGTACTTC
CDR3aa: CASSLGGRQETQYF

v_gene: TRBV24-1
abundance: few
j_gene: TRBJ1-5
d_gene: .
CDR3nt: TGTGCCACCAGTGATTCCACAGGGAGGTATCAGCCCCAGCATTTT
CDR3aa: CATSDSTGRYQPQHF

v_gene: TRBV28
abundance: many
j_gene: TRBJ1-4
d_gene: .
CDR3nt: TGTGCCAGCCGGGATACAACTAATGAAAAACTGTTTTTT
CDR3aa: CASRDTTNEKLFF

v_gene: TRBV4-2
abundance: .
j_gene: TRBJ2-7
d_gene: .
CDR3nt: TGTGCCAGCAGCCAAGATCCCCACGAGCAGTACTTC
CDR3aa: CASSQDPHEQYF

v_gene: TRBV28
abundance: many
j_gene: TRBJ1-5
d_gene: TRBD1
CDR3nt: TGTGCCAGCAGTTGGGACAGAACGAATCAGCCCCAGCATTTT
CDR3aa: CASSWDRTNQPQHF

v_gene: TRBV7-9
abundance: few
j_gene: TRBJ2-7
d_gene: .
CDR3nt: TGTGCCAGCAGCTTCTCTGTCCCACCCTACGAGCAGTACTTC
CDR3aa: CASSFSVPPYEQYF

v_gene: TRBV7-9
abundance: .
j_gene: TRBJ2-7
d_gene: TRBD1
CDR3nt: TGTGCCAGCAGCTTAGGACAGGGTGCGTTTTCCTACGAGCAGTACTTC
CDR3aa: CASSLGQGAFSYEQYF

v_gene: TRBV7-3
abundance: many
j_gene: TRBJ2-7
d_gene: .
CDR3nt: TGTGCCAGCAGCTTGAGCGGCAGTGGCTCCTACGAGCAGTACTTC
CDR3aa: CASSLSGSGSYEQYF

v_gene: TRBV19
abundance: .
j_gene: TRBJ1-1
d_gene: TRBD1
CDR3nt: TGTGCCAGTAGTCCGGGACAGGGGAAAATTGTGAACACTGAAGCTTTCTTT
CDR3aa: CASSPGQGKIVNTEAFF

v_gene: TRBV4-1
abundance: .
j_gene: TRBJ2-7
d_gene: TRBD1
CDR3nt: TGCGCCAGCAGCCAAGGAGGACAGGGGTACGAGCAGTACTTC
CDR3aa: CASSQGGQGYEQYF

v_gene: TRBV7-8
abundance: .
j_gene: TRBJ2-1
d_gene: TRBD2
CDR3nt: TGTGCCAGCAGCCCCCGTCCAGCGGGAGCGCTCAATGAGCAGTTCTTC
CDR3aa: CASSPRPAGALNEQFF

v_gene: TRBV7-9
abundance: once
j_gene: TRBJ1-1
d_gene: .
CDR3nt: TGTGCCAACAGCTTAGTCACTGAAGCTTTCTTT
CDR3aa: CANSLVTEAFF

v_gene: TRBV10-3
abundance: few
j_gene: TRBJ2-5
d_gene: .
CDR3nt: TGTGCCATCATGAGAGGGGTTGGGGAGACCCAGTACTTC
CDR3aa: CAIMRGVGETQYF

v_gene: TRBV29-1
abundance: many
j_gene: TRBJ1-1
d_gene: TRBD1
CDR3nt: TGCAGCGGAAGGACAGGGCCGGTTGGTGAAGCTTTCTTT
CDR3aa: CSGRTGPVGEAFF

v_gene: TRBV7-8
abundance: many
j_gene: TRBJ2-2
d_gene: .
CDR3nt: TGTGCCAGCAGCAAAATACTGGGCACCGGGGAGCTGTTTTTT
CDR3aa: CASSKILGTGELFF

v_gene: TRBV10-3
abundance: few
j_gene: TRBJ1-5
d_gene: .
CDR3nt: TGTGCCATCAGTGAGTCGACGCAGGTCGTGGGGCCCCAGCATTTT
CDR3aa: CAISESTQVVGPQHF